Detailed here is one TCR beta chain. These data belong to a study of blood T cell repertoires in COVID-19. At the level of the study: Sources were T cells, B-cell-depleted T cells, or PBMCs; the material itself was cDNA or gDNA.

In the source study's methods: The authors estimated nucleated cell counts from reference gene primer amplification. Repertoires were generated with immunoSEQ multiplex PCR, while TCRdb's copy carries only in-frame clones and drops some. V and J calls and clone size are those listed in that table; D and trimming were worked out from the DNA. The sample contains a few hundred thousand clones, around 83% of which appear only once. CDR3 length: 13 residues. V was shortened by 2 bases and J by 4 bases, with 7 bases between the two germline ends. Germline-derived CDR1 and CDR2 are MNHEY and SVGEGT. This clonotype was obtained from a woman in her forties who had recovered from COVID-19. The chain links TRBV6-2 or TRBV6-3 to TRBJ2-3; D unresolved. The sample consisted of peripheral blood. The CDR3 loop is CASSYVRADTQYF. The CDR3 DNA reads TGTGCCAGCAGTTACGTTCGAGCAGATACGCAGTATTTT.